The rows below give T cell receptor beta chains drawn from one sample of a study of early T cells in non-severe SARS-CoV-2 infection. One entry per CDR3 protein, called by TCRdb with MiXCR from the 5' RACE reads. The profile covers about 61,000 distinct CDR3 sequences, with around 12% appearing a single time and roughly 1.2% taken by the ten largest. Sequenced material: whole blood, taken at baseline. The receptors shown here come from an adult who was a healthcare worker with PCR-confirmed SARS-CoV-2 infection or an uninfected control (not recorded which). The donor label of this sample is uncertain. Each CDR3 is given with its conserved first and last residue. A D gene is named only where the DNA matches it firmly. Size values are once, few and many counts, or a class for expanded clones, and some rows have none.

d_call: TRBD1; clone_size: few; v_call: TRBV29-1; j_call: TRBJ2-4; cdr3_aa: CSVDLRGRNIQYF; cdr3_nt: TGCAGCGTTGATTTGAGGGGGCGAAACATTCAGTACTTC
d_call: NA; clone_size: NA; v_call: TRBV5-8; j_call: TRBJ2-6; cdr3_aa: CASSLIVTFGVPGANVLTF; cdr3_nt: TGTGCCAGCAGCTTGATCGTAACTTTCGGGGTACCTGGGGCCAACGTCCTGACTTTC
d_call: NA; clone_size: many; v_call: TRBV7-6; j_call: TRBJ2-2; cdr3_aa: CAEASLVNTGELFF; cdr3_nt: TGTGCCGAGGCGTCGCTAGTCAACACCGGGGAGCTGTTTTTT
d_call: NA; clone_size: NA; v_call: TRBV3-1; j_call: TRBJ2-1; cdr3_aa: CASSLKVSGGFYNEQFF; cdr3_nt: TGTGCCAGCAGCCTCAAGGTATCGGGGGGCTTCTACAATGAGCAGTTCTTC
d_call: NA; clone_size: few; v_call: TRBV7-9; j_call: TRBJ1-1; cdr3_aa: CASSLADGTEAFF; cdr3_nt: TGTGCCAGCAGCTTAGCGGACGGAACTGAAGCTTTCTTT
d_call: NA; clone_size: NA; v_call: TRBV4-1; j_call: TRBJ1-4; cdr3_aa: CASSQERQRGEKLFF; cdr3_nt: TGCGCCAGCAGCCAAGAGCGGCAGAGGGGTGAAAAACTGTTTTTT
d_call: TRBD2; clone_size: few; v_call: TRBV24-1; j_call: TRBJ2-3; cdr3_aa: CATSGGALDTQYF; cdr3_nt: TGTGCCACCAGCGGGGGGGCCCTGGATACGCAGTATTTT
d_call: NA; clone_size: few; v_call: TRBV19; j_call: TRBJ1-5; cdr3_aa: CASSIYGNNQPQHF; cdr3_nt: TGTGCCAGTAGTATTTATGGGAACAATCAGCCCCAGCATTTT
d_call: TRBD2; clone_size: many; v_call: TRBV11-2; j_call: TRBJ2-3; cdr3_aa: CASSLGGMSGGPTDTQYF; cdr3_nt: TGTGCCAGCAGCTTAGGAGGGATGAGCGGGGGGCCGACAGATACGCAGTATTTT
d_call: TRBD1; clone_size: NA; v_call: TRBV30; j_call: TRBJ1-1; cdr3_aa: CAWSVQGASIAEAFF; cdr3_nt: TGTGCCTGGAGTGTACAGGGGGCGAGTATCGCTGAAGCTTTCTTT
d_call: TRBD2; clone_size: many; v_call: TRBV20-1; j_call: TRBJ2-1; cdr3_aa: CSARDGTSGGLHTYNEQFF; cdr3_nt: TGCAGTGCTAGAGATGGGACTAGCGGGGGGCTACACACCTACAATGAGCAGTTCTTC
d_call: TRBD2; clone_size: many; v_call: TRBV28; j_call: TRBJ2-2; cdr3_aa: CASTPGLATGELFF; cdr3_nt: TGTGCCAGCACGCCGGGACTAGCGACCGGGGAGCTGTTTTTT
d_call: NA; clone_size: NA; v_call: TRBV7-2; j_call: TRBJ1-6; cdr3_aa: CASSLSAQGNSPLHF; cdr3_nt: TGTGCCAGCAGCTTATCGGCCCAGGGAAATTCACCCCTCCACTTT
d_call: TRBD1; clone_size: few; v_call: TRBV3-1; j_call: TRBJ1-2; cdr3_aa: CASSHIGTGASYGYTF; cdr3_nt: TGTGCCAGCAGCCACATCGGGACAGGGGCCAGCTATGGCTACACCTTC
d_call: NA; clone_size: NA; v_call: TRBV4-2; j_call: TRBJ2-2; cdr3_aa: CASSQDMYSLAGNTGELFF; cdr3_nt: TGTGCCAGCAGCCAAGATATGTACAGTCTAGCTGGGAACACCGGGGAGCTGTTTTTT
d_call: NA; clone_size: many; v_call: TRBV12-3/TRBV12-4; j_call: TRBJ2-3; cdr3_aa: CASQDYDTQYF; cdr3_nt: TGTGCCAGCCAAGACTATGATACGCAGTATTTT
d_call: TRBD1; clone_size: many; v_call: TRBV7-3; j_call: TRBJ2-5; cdr3_aa: CASSEQGTQETQYF; cdr3_nt: TGTGCCAGCAGCGAACAGGGGACCCAAGAGACCCAGTACTTC
d_call: NA; clone_size: many; v_call: TRBV19; j_call: TRBJ2-1; cdr3_aa: CASSRWGEAYNEQFF; cdr3_nt: TGTGCCAGTAGTAGATGGGGGGAAGCCTACAATGAGCAGTTCTTC
d_call: NA; clone_size: many; v_call: TRBV30; j_call: TRBJ1-1; cdr3_aa: CAWSRLNTEAFF; cdr3_nt: TGTGCCTGGAGTAGGCTGAACACTGAAGCTTTCTTT
d_call: TRBD1; clone_size: NA; v_call: TRBV7-8; j_call: TRBJ1-4; cdr3_aa: CASRQGQIATNEKLFF; cdr3_nt: TGTGCCAGCAGGCAGGGACAGATCGCAACTAATGAAAAACTGTTTTTT
d_call: NA; clone_size: many; v_call: TRBV20-1; j_call: TRBJ1-2; cdr3_aa: CSAQDTRYYGYTF; cdr3_nt: TGCAGTGCCCAGGACACGAGATACTATGGCTACACCTTC
d_call: NA; clone_size: few; v_call: TRBV7-7; j_call: TRBJ2-5; cdr3_aa: CASSSRLGETQYF; cdr3_nt: TGTGCCAGCAGTTCCCGGCTGGGGGAGACCCAGTACTTC
d_call: NA; clone_size: many; v_call: TRBV19; j_call: TRBJ1-5; cdr3_aa: CASTNGGFNQPQHF; cdr3_nt: TGTGCCAGTACAAACGGGGGATTCAATCAGCCCCAGCATTTT
d_call: NA; clone_size: NA; v_call: TRBV6-1; j_call: TRBJ1-1; cdr3_aa: CASSEAMTYGPNTEAFF; cdr3_nt: TGTGCCAGCAGTGAAGCGATGACTTACGGCCCGAACACTGAAGCTTTCTTT
d_call: NA; clone_size: few; v_call: TRBV30; j_call: TRBJ2-4; cdr3_aa: CAWSRRGHPENIQYF; cdr3_nt: TGTGCCTGGAGTCGTAGGGGACACCCTGAAAACATTCAGTACTTC
d_call: NA; clone_size: NA; v_call: TRBV7-9; j_call: TRBJ1-3; cdr3_aa: CASSYVVDTIYF; cdr3_nt: TGTGCCAGCAGTTACGTCGTGGACACCATATATTTT
d_call: NA; clone_size: NA; v_call: TRBV29-1; j_call: TRBJ1-4; cdr3_aa: CSAAGTNNEKLFF; cdr3_nt: TGCAGCGCCGCCGGGACGAATAATGAAAAACTGTTTTTT
d_call: NA; clone_size: few; v_call: TRBV7-3; j_call: TRBJ2-5; cdr3_aa: CASSRDYQETQYF; cdr3_nt: TGTGCCAGCAGCCGGGACTACCAAGAGACCCAGTACTTC
d_call: NA; clone_size: few; v_call: TRBV29-1; j_call: TRBJ1-1; cdr3_aa: CSVASDRINTEAFF; cdr3_nt: TGCAGCGTTGCGTCGGACAGAATCAACACTGAAGCTTTCTTT
d_call: NA; clone_size: many; v_call: TRBV12-3/TRBV12-4; j_call: TRBJ2-1; cdr3_aa: CASSLARGVGYNEQFF; cdr3_nt: TGTGCCAGCAGTTTAGCGCGCGGGGTCGGCTACAATGAGCAGTTCTTC
d_call: TRBD1; clone_size: NA; v_call: TRBV18; j_call: TRBJ2-2; cdr3_aa: CASSPPSDRGTGELFF; cdr3_nt: TGTGCCAGCTCACCACCGTCCGACAGGGGTACCGGGGAGCTGTTTTTT
d_call: NA; clone_size: many; v_call: TRBV12-3/TRBV12-4; j_call: TRBJ1-5; cdr3_aa: CASSPQSGVYNQPQHF; cdr3_nt: TGTGCCAGCAGCCCCCAAAGCGGAGTTTACAATCAGCCCCAGCATTTT
d_call: TRBD1; clone_size: many; v_call: TRBV9; j_call: TRBJ2-2; cdr3_aa: CASSVEGQGTGELFF; cdr3_nt: TGTGCCAGCAGCGTAGAGGGACAGGGCACCGGGGAGCTGTTTTTT
d_call: NA; clone_size: few; v_call: TRBV19; j_call: TRBJ2-1; cdr3_aa: CASSILGGRSYNEQFF; cdr3_nt: TGTGCCAGTAGTATCTTAGGGGGGAGGTCCTACAATGAGCAGTTCTTC
d_call: NA; clone_size: many; v_call: TRBV11-2; j_call: TRBJ2-2; cdr3_aa: CASSLLSVVLANTGELFF; cdr3_nt: TGTGCCAGCAGCTTATTGAGTGTCGTGTTAGCTAACACCGGGGAGCTGTTTTTT
d_call: NA; clone_size: many; v_call: TRBV5-1; j_call: TRBJ2-3; cdr3_aa: CASSQGFRVPDTQYF; cdr3_nt: TGCGCCAGCAGCCAGGGATTCAGGGTCCCAGATACGCAGTATTTT
d_call: TRBD2; clone_size: many; v_call: TRBV4-1; j_call: TRBJ2-1; cdr3_aa: CASSQTEGGGPDNEQFF; cdr3_nt: TGCGCCAGCAGCCAAACAGAGGGCGGGGGACCTGACAATGAGCAGTTCTTC
d_call: TRBD2; clone_size: few; v_call: TRBV6-5; j_call: TRBJ2-1; cdr3_aa: CASKATSGGAYILDEQFF; cdr3_nt: TGTGCCAGCAAAGCCACTAGCGGGGGGGCTTATATTTTAGATGAGCAGTTCTTC
d_call: TRBD2; clone_size: once; v_call: TRBV10-1; j_call: TRBJ2-2; cdr3_aa: CASKLADTGELFF; cdr3_nt: TGCGCCAGTAAACTAGCGGACACCGGGGAGCTGTTTTTT
d_call: NA; clone_size: many; v_call: TRBV10-3; j_call: TRBJ2-5; cdr3_aa: CAAGDGKEETQYF; cdr3_nt: TGTGCCGCTGGGGACGGAAAGGAGGAGACCCAGTACTTC
d_call: NA; clone_size: few; v_call: TRBV4-1; j_call: TRBJ1-4; cdr3_aa: CASSQVDGIGANEKLFF; cdr3_nt: TGCGCCAGCAGCCAAGTAGACGGGATCGGGGCTAATGAAAAACTGTTTTTT
d_call: NA; clone_size: NA; v_call: TRBV19; j_call: TRBJ2-2; cdr3_aa: CASSIGGRNTGELFF; cdr3_nt: TGTGCCAGTAGTATCGGGGGACGGAACACCGGGGAGCTGTTTTTT
d_call: NA; clone_size: few; v_call: TRBV27; j_call: TRBJ1-1; cdr3_aa: CASSLSGTEAFF; cdr3_nt: TGTGCCAGCAGTTTGAGCGGGACTGAAGCTTTCTTT
d_call: TRBD2; clone_size: NA; v_call: TRBV20-1; j_call: TRBJ2-3; cdr3_aa: CSARLGTSVPDTQYF; cdr3_nt: TGCAGTGCTAGATTAGGGACTAGCGTTCCAGATACGCAGTATTTT
d_call: NA; clone_size: few; v_call: TRBV11-3; j_call: TRBJ2-1; cdr3_aa: CASSLVFPAPQFF; cdr3_nt: TGTGCCAGCAGCTTAGTATTTCCAGCCCCGCAGTTCTTC
d_call: NA; clone_size: few; v_call: TRBV10-1; j_call: TRBJ2-3; cdr3_aa: CASSEKGFRPDTQYF; cdr3_nt: TGCGCCAGCAGTGAGAAGGGGTTTCGGCCAGATACGCAGTATTTT
d_call: NA; clone_size: few; v_call: TRBV5-8; j_call: TRBJ2-2; cdr3_aa: CASSLPQSNTGELFF; cdr3_nt: TGTGCCAGCAGCTTGCCTCAATCCAACACCGGGGAGCTGTTTTTT